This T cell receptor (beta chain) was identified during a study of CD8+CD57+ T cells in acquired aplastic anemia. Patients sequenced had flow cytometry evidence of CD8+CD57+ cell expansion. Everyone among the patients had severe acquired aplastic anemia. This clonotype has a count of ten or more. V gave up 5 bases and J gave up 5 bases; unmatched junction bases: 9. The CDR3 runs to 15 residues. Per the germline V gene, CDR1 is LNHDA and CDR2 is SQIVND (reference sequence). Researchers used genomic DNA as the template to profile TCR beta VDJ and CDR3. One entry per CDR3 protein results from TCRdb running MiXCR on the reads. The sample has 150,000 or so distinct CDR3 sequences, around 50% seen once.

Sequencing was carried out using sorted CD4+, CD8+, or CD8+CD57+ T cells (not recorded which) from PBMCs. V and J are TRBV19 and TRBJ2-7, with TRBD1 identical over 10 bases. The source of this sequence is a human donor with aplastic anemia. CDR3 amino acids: CASSPLGTGEHEQYF. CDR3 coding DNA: TGTGCCAGTAGTCCGTTGGGGACAGGGGAGCACGAGCAGTACTTC. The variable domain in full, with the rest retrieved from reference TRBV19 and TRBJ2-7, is DGGITQSPKYLFRKEGQNVTLSCEQNLNHDAMYWYRQDPGQGLRLIYYSQIVNDFQKGDIAEGYSVSREKKESFPLTVTSAQKNPTAFYLCASSPLGTGEHEQYFGPGTRLTVT.